This T cell receptor (beta chain) was obtained from a study of PD-L1 blockade in urothelial cancer. The time point here: peripheral blood 6 weeks after treatment start. Measured with immunoSEQ multiplex PCR; TCRdb has only the in-frame clones, and not every one. Found here are under 35,000 clones, 80% to 90% of them singletons; the top ten hold about 7.6%. The CDR3 is 13 residues long. Germline loops: CDR1 MNHEY, CDR2 SMNVEV (reference sequence). V shed 6 bases and J shed 8 bases, with 16 bases lying between them. The receptor's source is an elderly man with urothelial cancer. V usage is TRBV27 and J usage is TRBJ1-2, with D perhaps matching TRBD1 (5 bases). The source material was PBMCs, sampled around atezolizumab (anti-PD-L1) treatment. The DNA for the CDR3 is TGTGCCAGCAGGTCAGGGACTTATGGGGGCTACACCTTC. Amino acid sequence: CASRSGTYGGYTF.